A single sample gave rise to the 4 T cell receptor beta chains below, sequenced in a study of cytomegalovirus exposure and HLA in healthy donors. PCR used 60 Vbeta primers and 13 Jbeta primers. Clones were sequenced by immunoSEQ multiplex PCR, and TCRdb holds only the in-frame ones, with some missing. The sample carries about 140,000 clones, about 75% recorded once. Sequenced material: PBMCs. The origin of the receptors is a man between 35 and 55 years old in good health and CMV-seronegative.

The chain is built from TRBV5-1 and TRBJ1-1; D is undetermined. Germline V CDR1 and CDR2: SGHRS, YFSETQ. V lost 0 bases to trimming and J lost 0 bases, with 21 bases between them. This CDR3 has 19 residues. CDR3 region: CASSLASPLTLNMNTEAFF. The CDR3 DNA reads as TGCGCCAGCAGCTTGGCCTCCCCCTTGACTCTCAACATGAACACTGAAGCTTTCTTT.

The chain uses TRBV5-1 and TRBJ2-7; maybe TRBD1 (5 bases). The CDR3 covers 14 residues. Germline lookup yields CDR1 SGHRS and CDR2 YFSETQ. The V end was cut by 10 bases, the J end by 0 bases, with 17 bases between. The CDR3 DNA sequence: TGCGCCGGACGACAGCTCCCCAGCTCCTACGAGCAGTACTTC. Residues: CAGRQLPSSYEQYF. Together with reference TRBV5-1 and TRBJ2-7, the CDR3 gives the full variable domain: KAGVTQTPRYLIKTRGQQVTLSCSPISGHRSVSWYQQTPGQGLQFLFEYFSETQRNKGNFPGRFSGRQFSNSRSEMNVSTLELGDSALYLCAGRQLPSSYEQYFGPGTRLTVT.

This clone appeared a few times. The rearrangement uses TRBV5-1 and TRBJ2-1; no clear D. From germline, CDR1 is SGHRS and CDR2 YFSETQ. CDR3 length: 12 residues. V lost 4 bases, J lost 1 base, and 3 bases lay in between. The CDR3 region has the DNA TGCGCCAGCAGCCCATCCTACAATGAGCAGTTCTTC. This codes for CASSPSYNEQFF. The whole variable domain, remainder taken from reference TRBV5-1 and TRBJ2-1, is KAGVTQTPRYLIKTRGQQVTLSCSPISGHRSVSWYQQTPGQGLQFLFEYFSETQRNKGNFPGRFSGRQFSNSRSEMNVSTLELGDSALYLCASSPSYNEQFFGPGTRLTVL.

V and J are TRBV5-1 and TRBJ1-4; D perhaps matches TRBD1 (6 bases). CDR3 length: 16 residues. Germline V gene lookup returns CDR1 SGHRS and CDR2 YFSETQ. The ends were cut back, 4 bases at V and 4 bases at J, with 17 bases in the middle. CDR3: CASSLGWTEFNEKLFF. CDR3 DNA: TGCGCCAGCAGCCTCGGTTGGACAGAGTTTAATGAAAAACTGTTTTTT.